The T cell receptor beta chain described here comes from a study of control samples from healthy donors and cancer patients. The germline V gene has CDR1 LNHDA and CDR2 SQIVND (reference sequence). V was pared by 7 bases and J by 7 bases, with 29 bases between. The CDR3 is 18 residues long. TCRdb's copy holds only in-frame clones and misses some; the assay was immunoSEQ multiplex PCR. The table includes approximately 170,000 clones, 88% detected once. The sequence was obtained from a woman between 25 and 40 years old in good health. The source material was blood. The rearrangement links TRBV19 to TRBJ2-1; D is undetermined. CDR3 in amino acids: CASTLRGDSKGGRNEQFF. CDR3 DNA sequence: TGTGCCAGTACCCTCCGAGGCGACTCCAAGGGTGGTAGAAATGAGCAGTTCTTC.